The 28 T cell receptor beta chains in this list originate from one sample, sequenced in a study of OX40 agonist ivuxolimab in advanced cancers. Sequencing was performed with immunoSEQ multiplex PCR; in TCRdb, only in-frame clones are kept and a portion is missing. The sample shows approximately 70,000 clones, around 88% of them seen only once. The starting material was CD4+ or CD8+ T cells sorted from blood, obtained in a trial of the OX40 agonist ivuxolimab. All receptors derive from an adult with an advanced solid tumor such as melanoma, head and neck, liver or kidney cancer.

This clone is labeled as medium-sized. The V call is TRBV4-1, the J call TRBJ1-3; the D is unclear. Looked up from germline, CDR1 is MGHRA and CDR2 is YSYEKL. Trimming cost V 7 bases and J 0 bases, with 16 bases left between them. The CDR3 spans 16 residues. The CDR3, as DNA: TGCGCCAGCACCAGGATCAGCGGGTCCTCTGGAAACACCATATATTTT. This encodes CASTRISGSSGNTIYF.

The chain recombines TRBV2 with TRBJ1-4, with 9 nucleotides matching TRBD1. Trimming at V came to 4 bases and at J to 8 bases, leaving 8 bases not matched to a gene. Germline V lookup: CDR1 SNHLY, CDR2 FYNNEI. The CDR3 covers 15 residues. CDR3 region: CASSVLQGALEKLFF. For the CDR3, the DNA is TGTGCCAGCAGTGTTCTACAGGGGGCGCTGGAAAAACTGTTTTTT.

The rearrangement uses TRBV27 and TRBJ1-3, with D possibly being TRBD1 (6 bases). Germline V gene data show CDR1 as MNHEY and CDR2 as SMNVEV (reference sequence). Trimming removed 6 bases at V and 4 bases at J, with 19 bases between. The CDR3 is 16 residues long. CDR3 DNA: TGTGCCAGCAGCAGGGGACCTCCAGGGGCCGGAAACACCATATATTTT. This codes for CASSRGPPGAGNTIYF.

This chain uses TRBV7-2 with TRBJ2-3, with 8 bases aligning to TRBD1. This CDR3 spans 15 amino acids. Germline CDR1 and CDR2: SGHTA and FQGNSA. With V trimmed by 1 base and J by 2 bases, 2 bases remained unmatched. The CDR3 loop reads CASSLEDRVTDTQYF. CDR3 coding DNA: TGTGCCAGCAGCTTAGAGGACAGGGTCACAGATACGCAGTATTTT.

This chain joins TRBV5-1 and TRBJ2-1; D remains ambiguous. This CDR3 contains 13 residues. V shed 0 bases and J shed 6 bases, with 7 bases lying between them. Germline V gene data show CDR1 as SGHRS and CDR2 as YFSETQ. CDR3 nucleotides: TGCGCCAGCAGCTTGGAATTGACCAATGAGCAGTTCTTC. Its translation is CASSLELTNEQFF.

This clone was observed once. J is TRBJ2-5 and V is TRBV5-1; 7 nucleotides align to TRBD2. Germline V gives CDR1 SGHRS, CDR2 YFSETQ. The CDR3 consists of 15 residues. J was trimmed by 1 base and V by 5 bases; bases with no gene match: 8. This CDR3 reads CASRPFGGSQETQYF. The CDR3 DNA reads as TGCGCCAGCAGACCCTTCGGGGGGAGCCAAGAGACCCAGTACTTC.

This CDR3 is CASSDEFPGLNTGELFF. CDR3 nucleotide sequence: TGTGCCAGCAGTGACGAATTTCCGGGACTAAACACCGGGGAGCTGTTTTTT. This chain uses TRBV6-4 with TRBJ2-2; TRBD2 matches at 7 bases. Germline loops: CDR1 MRHNA, CDR2 SNTAGT. CDR3 length: 17 amino acids. Trimming cost V 2 bases and J 2 bases; bases outside gene matches: 8.

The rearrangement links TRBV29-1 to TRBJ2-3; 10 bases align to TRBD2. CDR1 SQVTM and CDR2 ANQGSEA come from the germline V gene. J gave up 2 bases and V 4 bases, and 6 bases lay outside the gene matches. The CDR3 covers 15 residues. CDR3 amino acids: CSVGISGGSTDTQYF. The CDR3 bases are TGCAGCGTTGGGATTAGCGGGGGGTCCACAGATACGCAGTATTTT.

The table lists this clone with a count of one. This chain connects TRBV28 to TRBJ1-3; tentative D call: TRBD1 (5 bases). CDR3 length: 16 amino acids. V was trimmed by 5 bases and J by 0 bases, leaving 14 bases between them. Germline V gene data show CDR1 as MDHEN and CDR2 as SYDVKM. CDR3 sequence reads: CASSQGTEYSGNTIYF. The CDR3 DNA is TGTGCCAGCAGTCAAGGGACTGAATACTCTGGAAACACCATATATTTT.

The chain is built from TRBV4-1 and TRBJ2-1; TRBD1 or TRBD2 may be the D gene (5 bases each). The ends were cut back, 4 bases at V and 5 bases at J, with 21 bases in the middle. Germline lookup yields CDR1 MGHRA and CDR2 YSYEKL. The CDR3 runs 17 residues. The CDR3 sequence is CASSREAAGTLNNEQFF. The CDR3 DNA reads TGCGCCAGCAGCCGAGAAGCCGCCGGGACGCTAAACAATGAGCAGTTCTTC.

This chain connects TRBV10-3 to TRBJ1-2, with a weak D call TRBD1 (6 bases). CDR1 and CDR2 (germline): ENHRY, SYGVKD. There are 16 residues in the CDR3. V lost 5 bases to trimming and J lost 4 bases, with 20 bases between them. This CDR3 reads CAISTSTGLDGYGYTF. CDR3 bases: TGTGCCATCAGTACATCTACAGGGCTGGACGGCTATGGCTACACCTTC.

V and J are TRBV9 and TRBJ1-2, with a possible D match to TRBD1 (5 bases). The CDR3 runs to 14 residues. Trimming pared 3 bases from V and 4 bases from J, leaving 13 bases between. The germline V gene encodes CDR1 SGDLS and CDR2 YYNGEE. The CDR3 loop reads CASSAQEIAYGYTF. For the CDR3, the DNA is TGTGCCAGCAGCGCACAGGAGATAGCCTATGGCTACACCTTC.

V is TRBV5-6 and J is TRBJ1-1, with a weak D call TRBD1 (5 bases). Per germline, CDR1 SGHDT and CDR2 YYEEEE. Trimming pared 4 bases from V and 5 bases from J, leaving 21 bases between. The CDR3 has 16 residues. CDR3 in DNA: TGTGCCAGCAGCCGCCTAACCCAGGAACAGGAGACTGAAGCTTTCTTT. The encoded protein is CASSRLTQEQETEAFF.

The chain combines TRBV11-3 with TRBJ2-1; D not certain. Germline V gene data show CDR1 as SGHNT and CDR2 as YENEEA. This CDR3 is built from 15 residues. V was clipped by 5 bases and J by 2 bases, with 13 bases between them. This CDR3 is CASSVSGSPYNEQFF. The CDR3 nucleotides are TGTGCCAGCAGCGTATCCGGGTCCCCCTACAATGAGCAGTTCTTC.

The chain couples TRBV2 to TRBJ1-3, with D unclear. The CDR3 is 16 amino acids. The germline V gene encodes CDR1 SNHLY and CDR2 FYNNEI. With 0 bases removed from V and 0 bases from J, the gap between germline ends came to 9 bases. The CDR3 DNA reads TGTGCCAGCAGTGAAGCGCATAGGTTCTCTGGAAACACCATATATTTT. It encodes CASSEAHRFSGNTIYF.

The CDR3 DNA sequence: TGTGCCAGCAGCCCCATGGCCTACGGGGATTCACCCCTCCACTTT. This codes for CASSPMAYGDSPLHF. The chain has TRBV7-2 and TRBJ1-6, with D hard to call. Germline V lookup: CDR1 SGHTA, CDR2 FQGNSA. The CDR3 has 15 amino acids. V lost 5 bases, J lost 8 bases, and 16 bases lay in between.

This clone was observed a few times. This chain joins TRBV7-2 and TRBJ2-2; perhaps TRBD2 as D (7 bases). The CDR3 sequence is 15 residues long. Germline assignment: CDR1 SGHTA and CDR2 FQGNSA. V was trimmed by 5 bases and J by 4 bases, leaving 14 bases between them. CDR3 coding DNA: TGTGCCAGCAGCCTAGTGGCGGGGGCCACCGGGGAGCTGTTTTTT. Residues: CASSLVAGATGELFF. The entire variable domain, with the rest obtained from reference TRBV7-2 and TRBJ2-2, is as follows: GAGVSQSPSNKVTEKGKDVELRCDPISGHTALYWYRQSLGQGLEFLIYFQGNSAPDKSGLPSDRFSAERTGGSVSTLTIQRTQQEDSAVYLCASSLVAGATGELFFGEGSRLTVL.

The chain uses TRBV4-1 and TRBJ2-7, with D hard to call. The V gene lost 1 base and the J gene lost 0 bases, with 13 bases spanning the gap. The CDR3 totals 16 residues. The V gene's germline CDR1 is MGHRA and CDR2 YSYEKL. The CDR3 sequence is CASSQVARPSSYEQYF. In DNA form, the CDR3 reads TGCGCCAGCAGCCAAGTTGCTAGGCCGAGCTCCTACGAGCAGTACTTC.

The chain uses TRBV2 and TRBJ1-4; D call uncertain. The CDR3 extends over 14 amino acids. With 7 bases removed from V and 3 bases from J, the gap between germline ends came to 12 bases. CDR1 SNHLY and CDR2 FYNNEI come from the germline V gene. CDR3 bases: TGTGCCAGCAATCGGCGGACGGCTAATGAAAAACTGTTTTTT. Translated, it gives CASNRRTANEKLFF.

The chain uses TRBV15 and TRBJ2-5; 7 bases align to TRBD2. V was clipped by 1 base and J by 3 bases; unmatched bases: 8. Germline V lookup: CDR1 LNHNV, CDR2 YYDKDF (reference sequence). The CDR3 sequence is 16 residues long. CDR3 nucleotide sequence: TGTGCCACCAGCAGAGGCGGGGGTTTAGGGGAAGAGACCCAGTACTTC. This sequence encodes CATSRGGGLGEETQYF.

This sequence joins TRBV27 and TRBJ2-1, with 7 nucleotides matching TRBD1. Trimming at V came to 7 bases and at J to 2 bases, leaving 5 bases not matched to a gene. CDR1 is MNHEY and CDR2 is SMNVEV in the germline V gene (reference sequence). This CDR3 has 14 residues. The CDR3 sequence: CASTPGTAYNEQFF. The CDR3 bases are TGTGCCAGCACCCCCGGGACAGCCTACAATGAGCAGTTCTTC.

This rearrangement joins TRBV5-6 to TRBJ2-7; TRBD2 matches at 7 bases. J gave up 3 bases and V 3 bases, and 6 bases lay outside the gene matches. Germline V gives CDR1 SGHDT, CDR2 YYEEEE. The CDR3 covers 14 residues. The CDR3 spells CASSWASGDYEQYF. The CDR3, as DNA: TGTGCCAGCAGCTGGGCTAGCGGCGACTACGAGCAGTACTTC.

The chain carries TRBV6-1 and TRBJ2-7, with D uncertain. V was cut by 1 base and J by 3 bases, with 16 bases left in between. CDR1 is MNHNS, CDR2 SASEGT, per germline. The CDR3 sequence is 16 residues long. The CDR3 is CASSEGTSRSVYEQYF. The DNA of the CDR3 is TGTGCCAGCAGTGAAGGGACCAGCCGAAGTGTCTACGAGCAGTACTTC.

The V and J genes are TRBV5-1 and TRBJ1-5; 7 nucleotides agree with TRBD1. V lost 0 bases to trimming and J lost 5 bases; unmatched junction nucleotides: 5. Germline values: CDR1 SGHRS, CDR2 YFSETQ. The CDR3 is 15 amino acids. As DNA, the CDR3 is TGCGCCAGCAGCTTGGGGGGGACAGCCGATCAGCCCCAGCATTTT. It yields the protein CASSLGGTADQPQHF.

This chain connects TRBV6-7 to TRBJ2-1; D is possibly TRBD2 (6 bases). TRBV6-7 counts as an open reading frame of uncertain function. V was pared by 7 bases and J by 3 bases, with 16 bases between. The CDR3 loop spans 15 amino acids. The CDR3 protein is CASMGGTSYYNEQFF. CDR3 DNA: TGTGCCAGCATGGGCGGGACTTCCTACTACAATGAGCAGTTCTTC.

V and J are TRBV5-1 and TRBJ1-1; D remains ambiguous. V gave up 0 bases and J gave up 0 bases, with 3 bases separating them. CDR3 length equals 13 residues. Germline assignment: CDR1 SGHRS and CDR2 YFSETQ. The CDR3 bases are TGCGCCAGCAGCTTGGTGATGAACACTGAAGCTTTCTTT. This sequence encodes CASSLVMNTEAFF.

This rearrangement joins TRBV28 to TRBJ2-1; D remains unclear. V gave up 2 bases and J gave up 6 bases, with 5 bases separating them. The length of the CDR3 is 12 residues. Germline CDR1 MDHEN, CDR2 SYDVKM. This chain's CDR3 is CASSLGVNEQFF. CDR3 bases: TGTGCCAGCAGTTTAGGCGTCAATGAGCAGTTCTTC.

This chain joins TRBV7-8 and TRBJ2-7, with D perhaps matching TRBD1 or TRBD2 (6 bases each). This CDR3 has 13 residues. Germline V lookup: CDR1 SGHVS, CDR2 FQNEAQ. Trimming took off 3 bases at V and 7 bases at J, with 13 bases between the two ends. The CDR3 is CASSFPGAGEQYF. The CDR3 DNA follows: TGTGCCAGCAGCTTCCCGGGGGCTGGGGAGCAGTACTTC.